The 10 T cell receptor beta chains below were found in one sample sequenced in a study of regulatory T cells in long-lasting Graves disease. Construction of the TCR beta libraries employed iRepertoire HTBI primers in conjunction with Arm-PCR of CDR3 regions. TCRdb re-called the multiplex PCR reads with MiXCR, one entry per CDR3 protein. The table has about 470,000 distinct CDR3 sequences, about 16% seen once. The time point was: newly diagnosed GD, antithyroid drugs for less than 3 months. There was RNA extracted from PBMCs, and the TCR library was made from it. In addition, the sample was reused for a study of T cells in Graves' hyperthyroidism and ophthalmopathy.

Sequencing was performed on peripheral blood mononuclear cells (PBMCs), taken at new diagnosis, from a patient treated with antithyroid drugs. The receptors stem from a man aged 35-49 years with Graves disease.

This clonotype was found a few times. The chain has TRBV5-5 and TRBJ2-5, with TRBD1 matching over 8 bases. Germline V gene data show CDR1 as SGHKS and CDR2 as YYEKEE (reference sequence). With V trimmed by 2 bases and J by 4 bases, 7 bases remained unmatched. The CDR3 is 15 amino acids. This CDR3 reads CASSFIPGTGETQYF. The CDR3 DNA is TGTGCCAGCAGCTTCATACCCGGGACAGGAGAGACCCAGTACTTC.

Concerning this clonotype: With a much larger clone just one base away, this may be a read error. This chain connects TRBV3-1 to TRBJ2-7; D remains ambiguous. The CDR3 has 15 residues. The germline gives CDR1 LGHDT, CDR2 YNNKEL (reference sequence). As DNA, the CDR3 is TGTGCCAGCAGCTCGCGCCGGGTCCTCTCCTACGAGCAGCACTTC. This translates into CASSSRRVLSYEQHF.

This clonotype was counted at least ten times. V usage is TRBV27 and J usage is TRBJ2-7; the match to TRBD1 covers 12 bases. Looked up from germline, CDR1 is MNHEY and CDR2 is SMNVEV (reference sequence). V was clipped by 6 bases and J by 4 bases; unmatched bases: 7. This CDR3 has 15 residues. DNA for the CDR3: TGTGCCAGCAGCCGAACGGGACAGGGGGCTTACGAGCAGTACTTC. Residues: CASSRTGQGAYEQYF.

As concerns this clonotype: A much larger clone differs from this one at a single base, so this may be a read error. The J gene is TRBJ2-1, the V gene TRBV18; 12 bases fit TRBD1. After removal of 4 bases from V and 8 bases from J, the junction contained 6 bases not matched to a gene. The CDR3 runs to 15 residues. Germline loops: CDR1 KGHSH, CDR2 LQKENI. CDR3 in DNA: TGTGCCAGCTCACTTCTGGGACAGGGGGCAGATGAGCAGTTCTTC. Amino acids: CASSLLGQGADEQFF.

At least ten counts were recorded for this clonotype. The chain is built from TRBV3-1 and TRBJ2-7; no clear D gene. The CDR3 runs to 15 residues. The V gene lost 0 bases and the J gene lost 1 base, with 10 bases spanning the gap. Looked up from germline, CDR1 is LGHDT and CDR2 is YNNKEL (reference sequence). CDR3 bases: TGTGCCAGCAGCCAAGATGGGCAGAGATCCTACGAGCAGTACTTC. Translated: CASSQDGQRSYEQYF.

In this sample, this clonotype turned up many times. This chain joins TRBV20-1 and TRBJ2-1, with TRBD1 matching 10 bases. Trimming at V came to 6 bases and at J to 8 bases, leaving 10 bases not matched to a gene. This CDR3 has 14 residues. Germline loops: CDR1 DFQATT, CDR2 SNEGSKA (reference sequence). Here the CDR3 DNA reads TGCAGTGCGGAGGGGGGGACAGGGGTACATGAGCAGTTCTTC. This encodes CSAEGGTGVHEQFF.

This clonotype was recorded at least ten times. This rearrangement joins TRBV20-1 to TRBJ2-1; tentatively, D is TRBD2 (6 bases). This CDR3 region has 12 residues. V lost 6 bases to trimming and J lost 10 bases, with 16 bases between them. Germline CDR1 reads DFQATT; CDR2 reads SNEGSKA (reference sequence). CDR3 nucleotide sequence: TGCAGTGCCTCAAACTCGGGAGAAGAGCAGTTCTTC. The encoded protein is CSASNSGEEQFF.

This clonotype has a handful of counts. This CDR3 is CASRPAPGQGTSGSRAGELFF. CDR3 in DNA: TGTGCCAGCAGACCCGCTCCGGGACAGGGGACTAGCGGGAGTCGAGCCGGGGAGCTGTTTTTT. The V gene is TRBV27, the J gene TRBJ2-2; TRBD2 aligns across 14 bases. With 6 bases clipped from V and 6 bases from J, the junction kept 21 bases outside the gene matches. This CDR3 has 21 amino acids. The germline CDR1 and CDR2 sequences are MNHEY and SMNVEV (reference sequence).

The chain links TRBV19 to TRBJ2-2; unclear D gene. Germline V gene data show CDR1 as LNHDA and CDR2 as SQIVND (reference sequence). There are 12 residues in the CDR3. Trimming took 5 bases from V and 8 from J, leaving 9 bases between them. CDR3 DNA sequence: TGTGCCAGTAGTGCCCTCGATGGGGAGCTGTTTTTT. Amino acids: CASSALDGELFF.

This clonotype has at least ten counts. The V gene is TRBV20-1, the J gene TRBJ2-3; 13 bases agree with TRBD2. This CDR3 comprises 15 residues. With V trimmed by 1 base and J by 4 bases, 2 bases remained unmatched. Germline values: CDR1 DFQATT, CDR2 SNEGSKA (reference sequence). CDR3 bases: TGCAGTGCTAGAGGGACTAGCGGGAGTCCAGATACGCAGTATTTT. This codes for CSARGTSGSPDTQYF.